The 23 T cell receptor beta chains below were found in one sample sequenced in a study of vaccination effects on CD4 cells after COVID-19. TCRdb's copy holds only in-frame clones and misses some; the assay was immunoSEQ multiplex PCR. The sample holds about 34,000 clones, roughly four fifths seen once. The antigens for these receptors are not known. Researchers isolated CD4+ T cells once approximately eleven days of culture had elapsed. The person had a PCR-confirmed SARS-CoV-2 infection during March to December 2020. The vaccine given was either BNT162b2 or mRNA-1273, in two doses. This specimen consisted of CD4+ T cells from PBMCs cultured without peptide, obtained after COVID-19 vaccination. Receptor source: a human donor who had a prior SARS-CoV-2 infection.

This chain joins TRBV21-1 and TRBJ2-7. TRBV21-1 is annotated as a pseudogene. CDR3 length: 16 residues. CDR3 sequence (DNA): TGTGCCAGCAGCAATTCGTGTGGGAAATGGGCCTACGAGCAGTACTTC. This translates into CASSNSCGKWAYEQYF.

CDR3 sequence: CASSQDLGREWLGDGYTF. DNA of the CDR3: TGCGCCAGCAGCCAAGATCTCGGCAGGGAGTGGCTAGGGGATGGCTACACCTTC. The V and J genes are TRBV4-3 and TRBJ1-2; tentative D call: TRBD1 (5 bases). Germline values: CDR1 LGHNA, CDR2 YSLEER. Trimming took off 0 bases at V and 6 bases at J, with 23 bases between the two ends. This CDR3 contains 18 residues.

The chain couples TRBV11-2 to TRBJ1-1; 7 positions match TRBD1. Germline V gene lookup returns CDR1 SGHAT and CDR2 FQNNGV. The CDR3 consists of 12 residues. With 5 bases clipped from V and 11 bases from J, the junction kept 8 bases outside the gene matches. This CDR3 is CASSPTTGKAFF. In DNA, the CDR3 is TGTGCCAGCAGCCCGACGACAGGGAAGGCTTTCTTT.

This sequence joins TRBV9 and TRBJ1-3; D may be TRBD1 (6 bases). Deletions cut 4 bases from V and 4 bases from J, with 12 bases between. The CDR3 totals 14 residues. Per the germline V gene, CDR1 is SGDLS and CDR2 is YYNGEE. CDR3 sequence (DNA): TGTGCCAGCAGCTTCAGGGGTGACGGAAACACCATATATTTT. This sequence encodes CASSFRGDGNTIYF.

This clone turned up a few times. The V and J genes are TRBV19 and TRBJ1-2; TRBD1 aligns across 9 bases. Germline V gene data show CDR1 as LNHDA and CDR2 as SQIVND (reference sequence). This CDR3 has 15 amino acids. Trimming at V came to 3 bases and at J to 4 bases, leaving 6 bases not matched to a gene. This CDR3 reads CASSISGQGAYGYTF. The CDR3 bases are TGTGCCAGTAGTATTTCGGGACAGGGAGCCTATGGCTACACCTTC.

In its sample, this clone was seen a few times. This chain uses TRBV7-8 with TRBJ2-1, with 9 bases identical to TRBD1. CDR1 is SGHVS, CDR2 FQNEAQ, per germline. The V segment lost 4 bases and the J segment 4 bases; nucleotides outside the gene matches: 11. The CDR3 has 17 residues. DNA for the CDR3: TGTGCCAGCAGCTCAGGGGTTCCGGGACAGGGATACAATGAGCAGTTCTTC. Its translation: CASSSGVPGQGYNEQFF.

The chain links TRBV7-9 to TRBJ2-1; 8 positions match TRBD2. V shed 5 bases, J shed 1 base, and the junction held 13 bases outside the gene matches. Germline V gene data show CDR1 as SEHNR and CDR2 as FQNEAQ (reference sequence). The CDR3 contains 18 residues. The CDR3 coding sequence is TGTGCCAGCAGCCGAAAACCGATTAGCGGGAAGTCCTACAATGAGCAGTTCTTC. Its translation is CASSRKPISGKSYNEQFF.

This clone was counted a few times. J is TRBJ2-6 and V is TRBV11-3, with TRBD1 as a possible D gene (6 bases). Germline CDR1 is SGHNT and CDR2 is YENEEA. This CDR3 contains 15 residues. V was shortened by 3 bases and J by 2 bases, with 8 bases between the two germline ends. CDR3 sequence: CASSFRDTGANVLTF. CDR3 in DNA: TGTGCCAGCAGCTTCCGGGACACTGGGGCCAACGTCCTGACTTTC.

This chain uses TRBV5-4 with TRBJ1-4; 7 nucleotides agree with TRBD1. After removal of 5 bases from V and 7 bases from J, the junction contained 8 bases not matched to a gene. This CDR3 has 14 amino acids. CDR1 and CDR2 (germline): SGHNT, YYREEE (reference sequence). DNA for the CDR3: TGTGCCAGCAGACTTGACAGGGCGAGTGAAAAACTGTTTTTT. The encoded protein is CASRLDRASEKLFF.

This clone appeared a few times. The chain links TRBV5-1 to TRBJ1-4; D not resolved. V lost 0 bases, J lost 4 bases, and 4 bases lay in between. This CDR3 region has 13 residues. The germline V gene encodes CDR1 SGHRS and CDR2 YFSETQ. The CDR3 region is CASSLGNNEKLFF. The CDR3 nucleotides are TGCGCCAGCAGCTTGGGGAATAATGAAAAACTGTTTTTT. The variable domain in full, with the rest retrieved from reference TRBV5-1 and TRBJ1-4, is KAGVTQTPRYLIKTRGQQVTLSCSPISGHRSVSWYQQTPGQGLQFLFEYFSETQRNKGNFPGRFSGRQFSNSRSEMNVSTLELGDSALYLCASSLGNNEKLFFGSGTQLSVL.

This chain links TRBV4-3 with TRBJ2-1; 11 bases are shared with TRBD2. Germline CDR1 LGHNA, CDR2 YSLEER. The CDR3 contains 17 residues. Losses at the gene ends were 4 bases for V and 6 bases for J; bases not matched to a gene: 11. CDR3 sequence: CASSPYKNSGRGNEQFF. CDR3 nucleotides: TGCGCCAGCAGCCCGTACAAAAATAGCGGGAGGGGCAATGAGCAGTTCTTC.

V gene TRBV7-8 combines with J gene TRBJ2-3; 12 nucleotides agree with TRBD2. This CDR3 contains 17 residues. Trimming took 5 bases from V and 3 from J; bases not matched to a gene: 9. CDR1 is SGHVS, CDR2 FQNEAQ, per germline. The CDR3 is CASSLGLAGHITDTQYF. The CDR3 DNA follows: TGTGCCAGCAGCCTAGGACTAGCGGGGCATATAACAGATACGCAGTATTTT. The complete variable domain, with remaining parts taken from reference TRBV7-8 and TRBJ2-3, reads GAGVSQSPRYKVAKRGQDVALRCDPISGHVSLFWYQQALGQGPEFLTYFQNEAQLDKSGLPSDRFFAERPEGSVSTLKIQRTQQEDSAVYLCASSLGLAGHITDTQYFGPGTRLTVL.

The chain joins TRBV24-1 to TRBJ2-5; D remains ambiguous. Germline-derived CDR1 and CDR2 are KGHDR and SFDVKD. Trimming stripped 4 bases from V and 1 base from J, with 12 bases between. The CDR3 totals 15 residues. CDR3 in amino acids: CATSDMVGFQETQYF. Here the CDR3 DNA reads TGTGCCACCAGTGACATGGTTGGGTTCCAAGAGACCCAGTACTTC.

The chain links TRBV2 to TRBJ2-7, with TRBD1 matching 9 bases. The CDR3 covers 17 residues. Germline loops: CDR1 SNHLY, CDR2 FYNNEI. V lost 4 bases and J lost 4; bases outside the gene matches: 14. This CDR3 is CASSGLMLGDRVYEQYF. CDR3 coding DNA: TGTGCCAGCAGTGGCCTAATGTTGGGGGACAGGGTTTACGAGCAGTACTTC. The entire variable domain, with the rest obtained from reference TRBV2 and TRBJ2-7, is as follows: EPEVTQTPSHQVTQMGQEVILRCVPISNHLYFYWYRQILGQKVEFLVSFYNNEISEKSEIFDDQFSVERPDGSNFTLKIRSTKLEDSAMYFCASSGLMLGDRVYEQYFGPGTRLTVT.

This clone has only one observation. This CDR3 is CASSPFSGGSYNEQFF. In nucleotides, the CDR3 is TGTGCCAGCTCACCCTTTAGCGGGGGCTCCTACAATGAGCAGTTCTTC. This chain links TRBV18 with TRBJ2-1, with 9 positions matching TRBD2. The CDR3 totals 16 residues. The trim removed 3 bases at V and 0 bases at J, leaving 3 bases unmatched. The V gene's germline CDR1 is KGHSH and CDR2 LQKENI.

This sequence joins TRBV19 and TRBJ2-5, with D possibly TRBD1 on 5 matching bases. The CDR3 runs 13 residues. Germline V gene sequence: CDR1 LNHDA, CDR2 SQIVND (reference sequence). Deletions cut 3 bases from V and 4 bases from J, with 9 bases between. The CDR3: CASSMSGRETQYF. The CDR3, as DNA: TGTGCCAGTAGTATGTCAGGGCGAGAGACCCAGTACTTC.

Only a few counts were recorded for this clone. J is TRBJ2-7 and V is TRBV5-4, with 8 positions matching TRBD2. The CDR3 is 14 amino acids. The germline V gene has CDR1 SGHNT and CDR2 YYREEE (reference sequence). V was clipped by 4 bases and J by 1 base; unmatched bases: 4. The CDR3 reads CASSPGGGSYEQYF. The CDR3 bases are TGTGCCAGCAGCCCGGGCGGGGGGTCCTACGAGCAGTACTTC.

J is TRBJ1-2 and V is TRBV21-1; the table's TRBD1 call for D was not verified on the DNA. TRBV21-1 is marked as a pseudogene. The CDR3 is 15 residues long. CDR3 amino acids: CASSKCDRERGGYTF. CDR3 nucleotides: TGTGCCAGCAGCAAATGCGACAGGGAGAGGGGTGGCTACACCTTC.

This clone was seen a handful of times. The chain couples TRBV7-9 to TRBJ2-1; 7 positions match TRBD2. V shed 6 bases, J shed 4 bases, and the junction held 3 bases outside the gene matches. There are 13 residues in the CDR3. Germline V lookup: CDR1 SEHNR, CDR2 FQNEAQ (reference sequence). The DNA for the CDR3 is TGTGCCAGCAGTACAGCGGGGTACAATGAGCAGTTCTTC. This sequence encodes CASSTAGYNEQFF.

The chain recombines TRBV5-6 with TRBJ2-3; no clear D gene. The CDR3 runs 15 residues. Germline CDR1 SGHDT, CDR2 YYEEEE. V was pared by 4 bases and J by 1 base, with 13 bases between. In DNA, the CDR3 is TGTGCCAGCAGCCGATCATCGGCCGGCACAGATACGCAGTATTTT. Translation: CASSRSSAGTDTQYF.

This chain uses TRBV7-8 with TRBJ2-1; 8 bases line up with TRBD2. The CDR3 is made up of 16 amino acids. V gave up 5 bases and J gave up 2 bases; unmatched junction bases: 8. The germline gives CDR1 SGHVS, CDR2 FQNEAQ. In DNA form, the CDR3 reads TGTGCCAGCAGCCCTAACCGCGGGGGGCCCTACAATGAGCAGTTCTTC. Amino acid sequence: CASSPNRGGPYNEQFF.

The chain couples TRBV5-1 to TRBJ2-7; perhaps TRBD1 as D (5 bases). The CDR3 spans 14 residues. Trimming took off 0 bases at V and 6 bases at J, with 13 bases between the two ends. Per the germline V gene, CDR1 is SGHRS and CDR2 is YFSETQ. CDR3 sequence (DNA): TGCGCCAGCAGCTTGGAGGGGTTTGGTTTCGAGCAGTACTTC. Translated, it gives CASSLEGFGFEQYF.

The chain joins TRBV9 to TRBJ1-1; maybe TRBD1 (5 bases). From germline, CDR1 is SGDLS and CDR2 YYNGEE. V lost 1 base and J 5 bases, leaving 18 bases between the germline ends. The CDR3 loop spans 16 amino acids. This CDR3 is CASSVSPSGRETEAFF. The CDR3 region has the DNA TGTGCCAGCAGCGTATCCCCCTCGGGCAGGGAGACTGAAGCTTTCTTT. The entire variable domain, with the rest obtained from reference TRBV9 and TRBJ1-1, is as follows: DSGVTQTPKHLITATGQRVTLRCSPRSGDLSVYWYQQSLDQGLQFLIQYYNGEERAKGNILERFSAQQFPDLHSELNLSSLELGDSALYFCASSVSPSGRETEAFFGQGTRLTVV.